The T cell receptor beta chain described here comes from a study of Ad26.COV2.S vaccination and SARS-CoV-2 variants. Sequencing was performed with immunoSEQ multiplex PCR; in TCRdb, only in-frame clones are kept and a portion is missing. The sample consists of 200,000 to 300,000 clones, around 85% of them appearing once. V dropped 0 bases and J dropped 1 base, with 8 bases sitting between them. The germline V gene has CDR1 SGHKS and CDR2 YYEKEE (reference sequence). The CDR3 is 15 amino acids. Treatment described: some 20 received Ad26.COV2.S at low or high dose, single or two shots; about 5 received placebo; per-sample allocation not given. Day 63 following the first vaccine or placebo injection was when the samples were taken.

The chain carries TRBV5-5 and TRBJ1-5; a possible D gene is TRBD1 (5 bases). The source is a person between 18 and 65 years old who received the Ad26.COV2.S COVID-19 vaccine or a placebo. The starting material was peripheral blood, obtained in a trial of Ad26.COV2.S vaccine versus placebo. The CDR3, as DNA: TGTGCCAGCAGCTTGGCGGGACGGAGCAATCAGCCCCAGCATTTT. Encoded protein: CASSLAGRSNQPQHF.